What follows are 5 T cell receptor beta chains derived from one specimen sequenced in a study of T-cell memory formation after mild COVID-19. A single record per CDR3 protein comes from TCRdb applying MiXCR to the 5' RACE reads. In the table there are 300,000 to 400,000 distinct CDR3 sequences, around 21% of which are singletons. The material sequenced was PBMCs or a T cell subset sorted from them (not recorded which). These receptors were taken from an adult woman who had mild COVID-19 (a few samples of this study predate the infection). Cell type and time point are not known.

This clonotype was seen only a few times. The V gene is TRBV12-3 or TRBV12-4, the J gene TRBJ1-2; TRBD1 is a possible D gene (5 bases). CDR3 length equals 14 residues. V lost 8 bases and J 4 bases, leaving 17 bases between the germline ends. For the CDR3, the DNA is TGTGCCAGCGAACGGGGCACGGAGAGCTATGGCTACACCTTC. As protein: CASERGTESYGYTF.

This clonotype was detected only once. The V and J genes are TRBV11-2 and TRBJ1-3; D uncertain. Trimming removed 1 base at V and 8 bases at J, with 6 bases between. This CDR3 is built from 12 residues. The germline V gene encodes CDR1 SGHAT and CDR2 FQNNGV. The CDR3 loop is CASSLGEDTIYF. CDR3 in DNA: TGTGCCAGCAGCTTAGGAGAAGACACCATATATTTT.

The rearrangement joins TRBV6-5 to TRBJ2-1; 7 positions match TRBD2. The CDR3 contains 11 residues. Germline V gene data show CDR1 as MNHEY and CDR2 as SVGAGI. Germline trimming cut 5 bases from V and 10 bases from J; bases unmatched to any gene: 2. Written as DNA, the CDR3 is TGTGCCAGCAGTAAGGGACTAGAGCAGTTCTTC. Its translation is CASSKGLEQFF.

On this clonotype itself: A much larger clone differs from this one at a single base, so this may be a read error. The J gene is TRBJ2-7, the V gene TRBV15; D is unclear. This CDR3 has 13 amino acids. V lost 0 bases and J 3 bases, leaving 6 bases between the germline ends. The V gene's germline CDR1 is LNHNV and CDR2 YYDKDF (reference sequence). The CDR3 protein is CATSRDLGYEQYF. CDR3 DNA: TGTGCCACCAGCAGAGATCTGGGCTACGAGCAGTACTTC.

The chain's CDR3 is CASSWGDSPYEQYF. The CDR3 region has the DNA TGTGCCAGCAGCTGGGGGGACAGTCCCTACGAGCAGTACTTC. The V and J genes are TRBV7-2 and TRBJ2-7; a weak D match, TRBD1 (7 bases). The V end lost 4 bases, the J end lost 2 bases, and 12 bases lay between the germline ends. There are 14 residues in the CDR3. Germline lookup yields CDR1 SGHTA and CDR2 FQGNSA.